This T cell receptor (beta chain) was documented in a study of T cell responses to AZD1222 COVID-19 vaccine (dated by TCRdb to the early 2020s). Regarding the study in general: AZD1222 recipients whose second dose came at about 4 weeks and those whose second dose came at about 12 weeks were combined into one group, since spike-specific TCR depth and breadth did not differ between the two schedules. Trial participants were enrolled by age into subgroups of 18-55, 56-69 and 70-plus years, and around 150, 29 and 61 TCR-sequenced participants, respectively, were included in these subgroups. TCR sequencing was performed for some 250 trial participants, of whom about 200 were given two doses of AZD1222 and approximately 25 were given two doses of MenACWY control vaccine.

The CDR3 regions of human TCRbeta chains were analyzed by immunosequencing. The original methods were these. TCRs in the repertoires were matched against a reference library of SARS-CoV-2-specific TCRs that had been generated with the MIRA antigen-specificity platform. Breadth meant the fraction of unique TCRs that were SARS-CoV-2-associated, whereas depth meant the fraction of total T cells that were SARS-CoV-2-associated. Each spike-specific TCR was assigned to its reactive spike region and to a CD4 or CD8 class using the MIRA data. Log10-transformed breadth and depth values were compared by one-way ANOVA with Sidak's multiple comparisons tests. In TCRdb, the immuneACCESS table is reduced to in-frame sequences with V and J assigned. These tables do not hold every clone; where another copy was compared, an unresolved V gene accounts for under half, and the others remain unexplained. Clonal size and the V and J genes are those of that table, whereas D and trimming came from the DNA. In this sample the table shows some 130,000 clones, 90% of which occur a single time. The leading ten clones occupy about 7% of the sample.

The junction carries 16 bases between V and J, which are trimmed by 4 bases and 0 bases respectively. Taken from the germline V gene, the CDR1 and CDR2 loops are SGHRS and YFSETQ. The CDR3 holds 16 amino acids from the cysteine to the phenylalanine. Only the CDR3 DNA stays, 48 bases, in frame from base 1. A note on this clone: This clone's antigen is unknown. No much larger clone exists at a distance of one base, and base qualities are not known.

In light of the paper, this sample's time point label describes: baseline before first vaccination. Vaccinee samples were obtained from the UK trials COV001 and COV002, which included a single-blind randomized controlled phase 2/3 trial of AZD1222 (ChAdOx1 nCoV-19) in healthy adults. For TCRbeta chain sequencing, PBMC samples were collected from trial participants at day 0 and at day 28 after the second dose. Broader findings and caveats from the paper: No day 14 peak-response samples were available, so repertoires were characterized only after the peak T cell response. Most participants were white British and females outnumbered males, and the authors suggested that clonal diversity may have been underestimated. Reportedly, close to half of the unique spike-specific TCRs recognized epitopes lying outside the regions that are mutated in the B.1.351 and B.1.1.7 variants. In the small 56-69-year group, the increase in depth fell short of significance, most likely because of low power. Vaccine-associated CD4 TCRs spanned the whole spike protein, with dominant responses in regions 160-218 and 743-854. Conclusions about previously exposed vaccinees were limited because only 5 or 6 AZD1222 recipients were SARS-CoV-2 seropositive at baseline. After two AZD1222 doses, both the breadth and the depth of spike-specific TCRs were significantly higher than at day 0 and than in MenACWY recipients.

The chain employs TRBV5-1 and TRBJ1-2; TRBD1 could be the D gene, as 6 bases match. This TCR was recovered from an adult in good health. Sequenced material: peripheral blood, taken on day 0 of AZD1222 vaccination. The CDR3 reads CASSLGAGQSNYGYTF. The DNA is as follows: TGCGCCAGCAGCCTGGGGGCCGGACAGTCTAACTATGGCTACACCTTC.